The rows below give T cell receptor beta chains drawn from one sample of a study of shared clonotypes between healthy human individuals. The repertoire was sequenced with immunoSEQ multiplex PCR; TCRdb's copy has only in-frame clones and lacks some. In the table there are 850,000 to 1,200,000 clones, approximately 72% of which are singletons. Specimen: memory CD4+ T cells sorted from blood. Receptors were obtained from a man younger than 30 in good health. CDR3s include the opening cysteine and the closing phenylalanine or tryptophan. The order of the fields is clone size, V gene, D gene, J gene, CDR3 protein, CDR3 DNA. A D gene is named only where the DNA matches it firmly. Only part of the rows carry a size: once, few, many, or a class if the clone is expanded.

-	TRBV6-6	-	TRBJ2-2	CASSQARRVTGELFF	TGTGCCAGCAGCCAAGCTAGGAGGGTCACCGGGGAGCTGTTTTTT
-	TRBV6-1	-	TRBJ2-7	CASSEAGARGTYEQYF	TGTGCCAGCAGTGAAGCGGGGGCCAGGGGTACCTACGAGCAGTACTTC
-	TRBV5-6	-	TRBJ1-4	CASSLYPNEKLFF	TGTGCCAGCAGCTTGTACCCAAATGAAAAACTGTTTTTT
-	TRBV5-6	TRBD1	TRBJ2-7	CAGSRDRGSEQYF	TGTGCCGGAAGCCGGGACAGGGGGAGCGAGCAGTACTTC
-	TRBV5-1	-	TRBJ1-6	CASSSDSQSYGNSPLHF	TGCGCCAGCAGCTCGGACAGTCAATCTTATGGGAATTCACCCCTCCACTTT
-	TRBV27	-	TRBJ1-2	CASTVTGSDYGYTF	TGTGCCAGCACCGTGACAGGATCCGACTATGGCTACACCTTC
-	TRBV23-1	-	TRBJ1-1	CASSQSRRTEPQNTEAFF	TGCGCCAGCAGTCAATCTCGGAGGACAGAGCCGCAGAACACTGAAGCTTTCTTT
-	TRBV7-2	-	TRBJ2-2	CASSLLGGDTGELFF	TGTGCCAGCAGCTTGTTAGGCGGGGACACCGGGGAGCTGTTTTTT
-	TRBV4-1	TRBD1	TRBJ1-4	CASTGIGTADKKLFF	TGCGCCAGCACGGGAATTGGGACAGCAGATAAAAAACTGTTTTTT
few	TRBV19	-	TRBJ1-2	CASSPRVGDGYTF	TGTGCCAGTAGTCCCAGGGTGGGGGACGGCTACACCTTC
-	TRBV7-2	TRBD2	TRBJ2-5	CASSSRRGGAETQYF	TGTGCCAGCAGTTCCCGACGGGGGGGCGCGGAGACCCAGTACTTC
-	TRBV30	-	TRBJ1-3	CAWSPSSGNTIYF	TGTGCCTGGAGTCCCAGCTCTGGAAACACCATATATTTT
-	TRBV11-2	-	TRBJ2-7	CASSRGGQGTYEQYF	TGTGCCAGCAGCCGAGGGGGGCAGGGAACCTACGAGCAGTACTTC
-	TRBV5-1	-	TRBJ2-2	CASTRADNTGELFF	TGCGCCAGCACACGGGCCGATAACACCGGGGAGCTGTTTTTT
-	TRBV6-6	TRBD2	TRBJ2-5	CASRESGKETQYF	TGTGCCAGCAGGGAAAGCGGGAAAGAGACCCAGTACTTC
-	TRBV30	-	TRBJ2-3	CAWAGRGRSDTQYF	TGTGCCTGGGCTGGACGGGGGCGGTCAGATACGCAGTATTTT
-	TRBV7-8	-	TRBJ2-7	CASSLRTRSSYEQYF	TGTGCCAGCAGCTTAAGGACCCGAAGCTCCTACGAGCAGTACTTC
-	TRBV6-1	-	TRBJ2-3	CASSFQGTDTQYF	TGTGCCAGCAGTTTTCAGGGAACAGATACGCAGTATTTT
-	TRBV28	-	TRBJ1-6	CASSPTNVGHSPLHF	TGTGCCAGCAGCCCCACAAACGTGGGCCATTCACCCCTCCACTTT
-	TRBV5-1	-	TRBJ2-3	CASSPGSGVRDTQYF	TGCGCCAGCAGCCCAGGGTCAGGGGTTAGAGATACGCAGTATTTT
-	TRBV2	TRBD2	TRBJ2-3	CASSADSNPSSGGAIDTQYF	TGTGCCAGCAGTGCCGACTCCAATCCCTCTAGCGGGGGGGCGATAGATACGCAGTATTTT
-	TRBV7-8	-	TRBJ2-1	CASSLAGGYNEQFF	TGTGCCAGCAGCTTAGCGGGCGGCTACAATGAGCAGTTCTTC
-	TRBV11-1	TRBD1	TRBJ1-3	CASSWGQKDTIYF	TGTGCCAGCAGCTGGGGACAGAAGGACACCATATATTTT
-	TRBV7-9	-	TRBJ1-1	CASSHFPQDNTEAFF	TGTGCCAGCAGCCATTTCCCACAGGACAACACTGAAGCTTTCTTT
-	TRBV19	TRBD2	TRBJ2-1	CASSGLAGKMHEQFF	TGTGCCAGTAGCGGACTAGCGGGAAAAATGCATGAGCAGTTCTTC
once	TRBV19	TRBD1	TRBJ2-7	CASKQDRGGSYEQYF	TGTGCCAGTAAACAGGACAGGGGGGGCTCCTACGAGCAGTACTTC
-	TRBV7-2	-	TRBJ1-2	CASSSPTKGYTF	TGTGCCAGCAGCTCCCCAACCAAAGGCTACACCTTC
-	TRBV5-3	TRBD1	TRBJ2-7	CARSSMGQLHYEQYF	TGTGCCAGAAGTTCGATGGGACAGCTTCATTACGAGCAGTACTTC
-	TRBV30	-	TRBJ1-3	CAWSLGASGNTIYF	TGTGCCTGGAGTTTAGGGGCCTCTGGAAACACCATATATTTT
-	TRBV7-2	-	TRBJ1-1	CASSFGGTTEAFF	TGTGCCAGCAGCTTCGGGGGGACCACTGAAGCTTTCTTT
-	TRBV19	TRBD1	TRBJ1-2	CASSSGLGQAYGYTF	TGTGCCAGTAGTTCTGGTCTGGGACAGGCATATGGCTACACCTTC
-	TRBV28	-	TRBJ1-5	CASTLGGNYMNQPQHF	TGTGCCAGCACTCTCGGCGGCAATTATATGAATCAGCCCCAGCATTTT
-	TRBV6-5	TRBD1	TRBJ2-2	CASSWDRGNTGELFF	TGTGCCAGCAGTTGGGACAGGGGGAACACCGGGGAGCTGTTTTTT
-	TRBV6-6	-	TRBJ2-4	CASSSEQVAKNIQYF	TGTGCCAGCAGTTCCGAACAGGTAGCCAAAAACATTCAGTACTTC
-	TRBV7-8	-	TRBJ2-1	CASSAGYNEQFF	TGTGCCAGCAGCGCGGGCTACAATGAGCAGTTCTTC
few	TRBV27	-	TRBJ1-5	CASSLGRDSNQPQHF	TGTGCCAGCAGTCTGGGGAGGGATAGCAATCAGCCCCAGCATTTT
-	TRBV6-5	-	TRBJ2-5	CASSYSALQETQYF	TGTGCCAGCAGTTACTCGGCTCTACAAGAGACCCAGTACTTC
few	TRBV28	-	TRBJ1-2	CASSQEGHYGYTF	TGTGCCAGCAGTCAAGAGGGCCACTATGGCTACACCTTC
-	TRBV2	-	TRBJ2-2	CASSVSGVNTGELFF	TGTGCCAGCAGCGTTAGCGGAGTTAACACCGGGGAGCTGTTTTTT
-	TRBV7-9	-	TRBJ1-4	CASSPNTGRGEKLFF	TGTGCCAGCAGCCCTAATACGGGACGGGGTGAAAAACTGTTTTTT
-	TRBV11-2	-	TRBJ1-1	CASSQGQRVNTEAFF	TGTGCCAGCAGCCAAGGACAGAGGGTGAACACTGAAGCTTTCTTT
once	TRBV5-4	TRBD1	TRBJ2-7	CASRRGQDSKEQYF	TGTGCCAGCAGGAGGGGACAGGATTCGAAAGAGCAGTACTTC
-	TRBV5-4	-	TRBJ2-1	CASSLVGYNEQFF	TGTGCCAGCAGCTTGGTCGGGTACAATGAGCAGTTCTTC
-	TRBV29-1	-	TRBJ2-5	CSTGAGNQETQYF	TGCAGCACCGGGGCAGGGAACCAAGAGACCCAGTACTTC